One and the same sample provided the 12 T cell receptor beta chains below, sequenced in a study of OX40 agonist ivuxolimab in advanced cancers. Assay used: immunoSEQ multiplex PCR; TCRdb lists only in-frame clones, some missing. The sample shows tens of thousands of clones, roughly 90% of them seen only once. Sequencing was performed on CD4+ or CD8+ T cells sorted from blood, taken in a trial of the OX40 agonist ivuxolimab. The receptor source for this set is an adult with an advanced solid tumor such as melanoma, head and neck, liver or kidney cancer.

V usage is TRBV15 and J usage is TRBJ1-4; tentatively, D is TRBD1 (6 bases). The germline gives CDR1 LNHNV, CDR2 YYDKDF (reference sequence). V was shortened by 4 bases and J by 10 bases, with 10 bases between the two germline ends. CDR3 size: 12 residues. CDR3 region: CATSTRGGKLFF. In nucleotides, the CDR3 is TGTGCCACCAGCACTAGGGGGGGAAAACTGTTTTTT. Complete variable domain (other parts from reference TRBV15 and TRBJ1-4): DAMVIQNPRYQVTQFGKPVTLSCSQTLNHNVMYWYQQKSSQAPKLLFHYYDKDFNNEADTPDNFQSRRPNTSFCFLDIRSPGLGDTAMYLCATSTRGGKLFFGSGTQLSVL.

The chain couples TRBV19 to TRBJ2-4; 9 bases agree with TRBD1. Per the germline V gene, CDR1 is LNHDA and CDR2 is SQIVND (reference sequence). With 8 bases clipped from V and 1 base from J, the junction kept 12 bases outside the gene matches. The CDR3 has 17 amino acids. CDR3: CASRPPRDREAKNIQYF. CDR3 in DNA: TGTGCCAGTCGCCCTCCGCGGGACAGGGAGGCCAAAAACATTCAGTACTTC.

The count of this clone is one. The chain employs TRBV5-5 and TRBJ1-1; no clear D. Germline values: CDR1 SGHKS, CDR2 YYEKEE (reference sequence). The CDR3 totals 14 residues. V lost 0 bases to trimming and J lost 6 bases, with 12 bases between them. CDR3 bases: TGTGCCAGCAGCTTGGCAGGTAGCCGGTCTGAAGCTTTCTTT. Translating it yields CASSLAGSRSEAFF.

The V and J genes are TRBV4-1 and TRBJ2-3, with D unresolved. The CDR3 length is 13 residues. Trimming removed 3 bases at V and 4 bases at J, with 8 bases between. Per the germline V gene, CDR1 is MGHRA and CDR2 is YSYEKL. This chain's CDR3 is CASSHGDADTQYF. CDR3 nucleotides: TGCGCCAGCAGCCACGGAGATGCAGATACGCAGTATTTT.

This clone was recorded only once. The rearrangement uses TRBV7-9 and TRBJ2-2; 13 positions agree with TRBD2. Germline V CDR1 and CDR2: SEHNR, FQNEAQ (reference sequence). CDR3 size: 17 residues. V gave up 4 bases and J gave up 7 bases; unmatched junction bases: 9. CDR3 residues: CASSSRTSGRGNGELFF. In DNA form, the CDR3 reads TGTGCCAGCAGCTCCCGGACTAGCGGGAGAGGGAACGGGGAGCTGTTTTTT.

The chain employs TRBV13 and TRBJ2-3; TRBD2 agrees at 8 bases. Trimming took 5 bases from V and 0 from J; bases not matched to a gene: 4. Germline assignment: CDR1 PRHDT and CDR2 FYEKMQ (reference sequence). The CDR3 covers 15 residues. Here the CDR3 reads CASSKGLESTDTQYF. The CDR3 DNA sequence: TGTGCCAGCAGCAAGGGACTAGAGAGCACAGATACGCAGTATTTT.

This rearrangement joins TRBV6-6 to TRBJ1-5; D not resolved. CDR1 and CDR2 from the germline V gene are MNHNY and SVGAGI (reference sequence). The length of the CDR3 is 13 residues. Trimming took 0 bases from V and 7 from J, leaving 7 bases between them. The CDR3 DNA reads TGTGCCAGCAGTTACTCGAACTGGCAGCCCCAGCATTTT. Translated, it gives CASSYSNWQPQHF.

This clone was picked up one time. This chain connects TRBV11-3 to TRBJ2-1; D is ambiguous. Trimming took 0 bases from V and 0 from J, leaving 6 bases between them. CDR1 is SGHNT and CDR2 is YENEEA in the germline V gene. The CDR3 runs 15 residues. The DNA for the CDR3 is TGTGCCAGCAGCTTAGAAGCTAGCTCCTACAATGAGCAGTTCTTC. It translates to CASSLEASSYNEQFF.

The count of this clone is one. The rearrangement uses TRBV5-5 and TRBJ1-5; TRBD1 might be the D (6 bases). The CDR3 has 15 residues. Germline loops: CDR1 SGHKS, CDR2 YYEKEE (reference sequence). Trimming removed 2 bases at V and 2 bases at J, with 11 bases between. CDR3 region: CASSLEGGGNQPQHF. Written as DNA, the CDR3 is TGTGCCAGCAGCTTAGAGGGGGGTGGCAATCAGCCCCAGCATTTT.

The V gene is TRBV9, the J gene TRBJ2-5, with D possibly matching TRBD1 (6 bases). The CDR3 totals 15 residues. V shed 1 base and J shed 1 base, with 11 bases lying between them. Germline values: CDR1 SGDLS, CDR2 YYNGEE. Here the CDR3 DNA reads TGTGCCAGCAGCGTAAGTTGGGGGCGCCAAGAGACCCAGTACTTC. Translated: CASSVSWGRQETQYF.

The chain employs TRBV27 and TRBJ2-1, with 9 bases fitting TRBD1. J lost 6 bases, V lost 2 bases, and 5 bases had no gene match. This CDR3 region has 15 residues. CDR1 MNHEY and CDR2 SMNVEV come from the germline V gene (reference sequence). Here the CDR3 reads CASSLLGQGLNEQFF. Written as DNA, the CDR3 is TGTGCCAGCAGTTTACTGGGACAGGGTCTCAATGAGCAGTTCTTC.

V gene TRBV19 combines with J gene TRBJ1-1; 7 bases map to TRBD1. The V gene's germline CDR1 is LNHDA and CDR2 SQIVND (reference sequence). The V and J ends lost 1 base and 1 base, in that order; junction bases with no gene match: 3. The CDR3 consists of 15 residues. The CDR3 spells CASSIGQGENTEAFF. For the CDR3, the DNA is TGTGCCAGTAGTATAGGTCAGGGGGAGAACACTGAAGCTTTCTTT.